Below are 9 T cell receptor beta chains sequenced from a single sample in a study of Ad26.COV2.S vaccination and SARS-CoV-2 variants. The repertoire was sequenced with immunoSEQ multiplex PCR; TCRdb's copy has only in-frame clones and lacks some. The sample yields fewer than 800,000 clones, around 92% seen once. Treatment meaning: some 20 received Ad26.COV2.S at low or high dose, single or two shots; a few received placebo; per-sample allocation not given. Samples were taken on day 63 after the first vaccine or placebo injection. Sequencing used peripheral blood, obtained in a trial of Ad26.COV2.S vaccine versus placebo. Receptors were obtained from a person aged 18-60 years who received the Ad26.COV2.S COVID-19 vaccine or a placebo.

The rearrangement uses TRBV6-5 and TRBJ2-1, with TRBD1 as a possible D gene (5 bases). CDR3 length: 16 amino acids. Germline values: CDR1 MNHEY, CDR2 SVGAGI. V lost 2 bases and J 8 bases, leaving 19 bases between the germline ends. The CDR3 sequence is CASSYVGRNLGDEQFF. CDR3 DNA sequence: TGTGCCAGCAGTTACGTGGGGCGCAATTTGGGCGATGAGCAGTTCTTC.

The V gene is TRBV27, the J gene TRBJ2-3, with D maybe TRBD2 (6 bases). Germline CDR1 is MNHEY and CDR2 is SMNVEV (reference sequence). The CDR3 consists of 16 residues. The germline V and J ends were trimmed by 2 bases and 6 bases, with 18 bases remaining between them. The CDR3 loop is CASSLRASAYGDTQYF. For the CDR3, the DNA is TGTGCCAGCAGTTTAAGGGCTAGCGCGTATGGGGATACGCAGTATTTT.

The chain recombines TRBV27 with TRBJ2-7; no firm D call. Trimming took off 8 bases at V and 0 bases at J, with 17 bases between the two ends. The V gene's germline CDR1 is MNHEY and CDR2 SMNVEV (reference sequence). The CDR3 is 15 amino acids. CDR3 bases: TGTGCCAGCCGATCCTCCAGGAGTACCTCCTACGAGCAGTACTTC. Its translation is CASRSSRSTSYEQYF.

The chain joins TRBV19 to TRBJ1-2, with D possibly matching TRBD1 (5 bases). The CDR3 covers 15 residues. Deletions cut 7 bases from V and 1 base from J, with 16 bases between. From germline, CDR1 is LNHDA and CDR2 SQIVND (reference sequence). The CDR3 DNA reads TGTGCCAGTACCCGATCCAGGGTCCATAACTATGGCTACACCTTC. As protein: CASTRSRVHNYGYTF.

The V gene is TRBV18, the J gene TRBJ2-4, with 11 nucleotides matching TRBD2. V gave up 6 bases and J gave up 5 bases; unmatched junction bases: 12. The germline V gene has CDR1 KGHSH and CDR2 LQKENI. The CDR3 is 17 residues long. The CDR3 region has the DNA TGTGCCAGCTCGCGAGACATGCCGGGACTAGCGGAAAACATTCAGTACTTC. Residues: CASSRDMPGLAENIQYF.

This clone was seen more than once but under ten times. This chain joins TRBV4-2 and TRBJ1-6; 11 bases align to TRBD1. This CDR3 region has 16 residues. The V and J ends lost 5 bases and 10 bases, in that order; junction bases with no gene match: 10. Germline lookup yields CDR1 LGHNA and CDR2 YNFKEQ. CDR3 coding DNA: TGTGCCAGCAGCATAACCCCGGGACAGGGGGGGTCACCCCTCCACTTT. The encoded protein is CASSITPGQGGSPLHF.

The chain combines TRBV28 with TRBJ1-5, with 10 bases fitting TRBD1. The CDR3 covers 17 residues. Germline V gene lookup returns CDR1 MDHEN and CDR2 SYDVKM. With 2 bases clipped from V and 7 bases from J, the junction kept 11 bases outside the gene matches. The CDR3 sequence is CASSLMGQGLSSQPQHF. CDR3 nucleotide sequence: TGTGCCAGCAGTTTAATGGGACAGGGGCTTTCTAGCCAGCCCCAGCATTTT.

This chain links TRBV19 with TRBJ2-1, with 8 bases that match TRBD2. The CDR3 length is 15 residues. Germline CDR1 is LNHDA and CDR2 is SQIVND (reference sequence). The J segment lost 4 bases and the V segment lost 5 bases, leaving 7 bases of the junction unmatched. The CDR3 loop reads CASSPTGTSYNEQFF. The CDR3 DNA reads TGTGCCAGTAGTCCCACCGGGACTAGTTACAATGAGCAGTTCTTC.

The V call is TRBV5-5, the J call TRBJ2-7; D possibly matches TRBD1 or TRBD2 (5 bases each). CDR1 is SGHKS and CDR2 is YYEKEE in the germline V gene (reference sequence). The CDR3 consists of 15 residues. Trimming cost V 3 bases and J 0 bases, with 13 bases left between them. Written as DNA, the CDR3 is TGTGCCAGCAGCTGGATGGGGGATAGCTCCTACGAGCAGTACTTC. Encoded protein: CASSWMGDSSYEQYF.